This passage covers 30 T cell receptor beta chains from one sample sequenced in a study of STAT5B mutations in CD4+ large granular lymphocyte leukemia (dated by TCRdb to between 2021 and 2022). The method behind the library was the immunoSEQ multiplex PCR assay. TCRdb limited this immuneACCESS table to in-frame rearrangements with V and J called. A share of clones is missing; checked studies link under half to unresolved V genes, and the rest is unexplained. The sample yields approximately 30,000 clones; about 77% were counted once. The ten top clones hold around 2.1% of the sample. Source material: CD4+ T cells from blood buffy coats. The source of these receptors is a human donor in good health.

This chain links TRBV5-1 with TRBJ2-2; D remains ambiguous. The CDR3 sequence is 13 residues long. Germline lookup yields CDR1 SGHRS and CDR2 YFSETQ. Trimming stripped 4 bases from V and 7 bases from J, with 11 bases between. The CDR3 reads CASSAAVGGELFF. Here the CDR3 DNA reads TGCGCCAGCAGCGCCGCCGTAGGCGGGGAGCTGTTTTTT.

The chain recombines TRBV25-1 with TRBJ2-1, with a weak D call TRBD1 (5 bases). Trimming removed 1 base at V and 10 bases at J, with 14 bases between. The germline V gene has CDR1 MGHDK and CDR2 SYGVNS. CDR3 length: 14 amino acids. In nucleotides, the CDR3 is TGTGCCAGCAGTGAATCTGGGCGTAAGGGGGAGCAGTTCTTC. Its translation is CASSESGRKGEQFF.

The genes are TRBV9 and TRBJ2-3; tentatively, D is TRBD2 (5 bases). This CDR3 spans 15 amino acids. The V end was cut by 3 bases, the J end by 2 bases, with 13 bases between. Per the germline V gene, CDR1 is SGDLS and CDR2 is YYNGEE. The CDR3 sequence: CASSGGHGLTDTQYF. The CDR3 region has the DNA TGTGCCAGCAGCGGCGGGCACGGCCTCACAGATACGCAGTATTTT.

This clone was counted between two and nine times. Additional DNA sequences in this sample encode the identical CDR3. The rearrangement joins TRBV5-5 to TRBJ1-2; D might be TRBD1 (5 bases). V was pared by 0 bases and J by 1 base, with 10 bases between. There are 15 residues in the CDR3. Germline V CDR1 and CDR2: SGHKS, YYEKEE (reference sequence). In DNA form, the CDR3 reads TGTGCCAGCAGCTTGGCCGGGGCACTTAACTATGGCTACACCTTC. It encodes CASSLAGALNYGYTF.

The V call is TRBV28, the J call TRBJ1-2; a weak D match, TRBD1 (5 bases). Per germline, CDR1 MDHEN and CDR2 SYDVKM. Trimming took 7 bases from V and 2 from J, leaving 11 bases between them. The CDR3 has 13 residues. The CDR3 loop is CASNPTANYGYTF. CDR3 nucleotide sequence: TGTGCCAGCAACCCGACAGCCAACTATGGCTACACCTTC.

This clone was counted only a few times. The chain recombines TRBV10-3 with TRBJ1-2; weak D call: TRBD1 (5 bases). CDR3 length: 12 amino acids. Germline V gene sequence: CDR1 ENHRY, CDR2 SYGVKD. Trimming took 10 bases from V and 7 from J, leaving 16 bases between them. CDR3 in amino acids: CATTPQGLGYTF. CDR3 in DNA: TGTGCCACCACCCCGCAGGGACTTGGCTACACCTTC.

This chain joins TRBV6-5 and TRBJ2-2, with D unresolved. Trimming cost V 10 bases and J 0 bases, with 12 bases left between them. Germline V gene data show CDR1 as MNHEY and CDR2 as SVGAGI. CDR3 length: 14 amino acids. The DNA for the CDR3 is TGTGCCACGCACCGGTGGCCGAACACCGGGGAGCTGTTTTTT. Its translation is CATHRWPNTGELFF.

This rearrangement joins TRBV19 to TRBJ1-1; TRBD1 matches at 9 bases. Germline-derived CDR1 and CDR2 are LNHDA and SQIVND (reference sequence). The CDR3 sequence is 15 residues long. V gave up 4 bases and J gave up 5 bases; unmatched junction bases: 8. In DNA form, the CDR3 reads TGTGCCAGTAGTACCCTGGGACAGGGACGGACTGAAGCTTTCTTT. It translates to CASSTLGQGRTEAFF.

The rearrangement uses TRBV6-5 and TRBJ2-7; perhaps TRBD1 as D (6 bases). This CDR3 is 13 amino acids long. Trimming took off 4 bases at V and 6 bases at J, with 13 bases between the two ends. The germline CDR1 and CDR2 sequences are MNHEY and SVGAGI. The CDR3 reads CASSSTGIGEQYF. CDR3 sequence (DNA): TGTGCCAGCAGTTCTACAGGGATCGGCGAGCAGTACTTC.

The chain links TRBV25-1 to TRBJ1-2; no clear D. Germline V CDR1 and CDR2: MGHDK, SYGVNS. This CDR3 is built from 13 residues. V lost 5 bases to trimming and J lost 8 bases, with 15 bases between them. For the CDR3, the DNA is TGTGCCAGCAGTCTATACAAGTTCGGGGGCTACACCTTC. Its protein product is CASSLYKFGGYTF.

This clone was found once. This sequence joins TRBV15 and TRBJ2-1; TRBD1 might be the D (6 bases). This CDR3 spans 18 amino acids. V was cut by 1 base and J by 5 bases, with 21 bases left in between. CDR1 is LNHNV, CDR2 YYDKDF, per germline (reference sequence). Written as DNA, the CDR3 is TGTGCCACCAGCAGAGGGGTGGCTACTAGGGGGTATAACAATGAGCAGTTCTTC. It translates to CATSRGVATRGYNNEQFF.

The CDR3 reads CASSLSQGGSEKLFF. The CDR3 region has the DNA TGTGCCAGCAGCTTAAGTCAAGGGGGGAGCGAAAAACTGTTTTTT. The chain has TRBV11-2 and TRBJ1-4; D is possibly TRBD1 (6 bases). The V and J ends lost 2 bases and 8 bases respectively, with 15 bases between them. The CDR3 length is 15 residues. Germline values: CDR1 SGHAT, CDR2 FQNNGV.

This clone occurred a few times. CDR3 residues: CASSFTKSTDTQYF. DNA of the CDR3: TGTGCCAGCAGCTTTACAAAGAGCACAGATACGCAGTATTTT. J is TRBJ2-3 and V is TRBV7-3, with D unclear. Germline V gives CDR1 SGHTA, CDR2 FQGTGA. This CDR3 region has 14 residues. Trimming stripped 3 bases from V and 0 bases from J, with 7 bases between.

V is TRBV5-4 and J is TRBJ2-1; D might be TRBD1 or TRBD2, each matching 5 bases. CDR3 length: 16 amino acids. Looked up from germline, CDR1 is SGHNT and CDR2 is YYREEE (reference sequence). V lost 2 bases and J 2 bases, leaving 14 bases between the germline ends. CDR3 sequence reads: CASSFGGPSPYNEQFF. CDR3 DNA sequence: TGTGCCAGCAGCTTTGGGGGTCCCTCCCCCTACAATGAGCAGTTCTTC.

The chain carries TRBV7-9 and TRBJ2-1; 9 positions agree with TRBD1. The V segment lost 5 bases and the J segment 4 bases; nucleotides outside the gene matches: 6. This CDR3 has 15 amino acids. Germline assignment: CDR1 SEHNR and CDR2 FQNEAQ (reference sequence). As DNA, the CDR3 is TGTGCCAGCAGCCCCGGGACAGGGACTTACAATGAGCAGTTCTTC. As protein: CASSPGTGTYNEQFF.

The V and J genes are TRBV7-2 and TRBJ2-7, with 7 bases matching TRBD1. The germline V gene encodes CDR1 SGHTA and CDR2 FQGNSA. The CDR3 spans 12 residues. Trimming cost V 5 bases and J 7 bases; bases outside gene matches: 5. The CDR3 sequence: CASSPDRLEQYF. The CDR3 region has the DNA TGTGCCAGCAGCCCGGACAGGTTGGAGCAGTACTTC.

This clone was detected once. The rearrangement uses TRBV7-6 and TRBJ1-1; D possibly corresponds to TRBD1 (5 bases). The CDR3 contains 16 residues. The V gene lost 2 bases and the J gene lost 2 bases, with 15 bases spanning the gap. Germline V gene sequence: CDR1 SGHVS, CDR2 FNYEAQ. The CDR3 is CASSLSYRKENTEAFF. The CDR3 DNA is TGTGCCAGCAGCTTATCATACAGGAAAGAAAACACTGAAGCTTTCTTT.

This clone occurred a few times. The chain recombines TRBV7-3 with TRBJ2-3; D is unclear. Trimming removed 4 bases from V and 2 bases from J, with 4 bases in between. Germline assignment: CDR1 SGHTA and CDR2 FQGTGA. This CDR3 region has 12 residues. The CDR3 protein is CASSYNTDTQYF. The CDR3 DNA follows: TGTGCCAGCAGCTACAACACAGATACGCAGTATTTT.

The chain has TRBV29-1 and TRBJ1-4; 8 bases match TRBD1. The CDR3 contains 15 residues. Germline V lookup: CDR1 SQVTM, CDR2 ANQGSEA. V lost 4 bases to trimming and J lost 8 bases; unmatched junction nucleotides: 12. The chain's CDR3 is CSVALTGQVREKLFF. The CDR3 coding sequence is TGCAGCGTTGCCCTAACGGGACAGGTTAGGGAAAAACTGTTTTTT. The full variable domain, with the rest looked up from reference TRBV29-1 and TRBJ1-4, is SAVISQKPSRDICQRGTSLTIQCQVDSQVTMMFWYRQQPGQSLTLIATANQGSEATYESGFVIDKFPISRPNLTFSTLTVSNMSPEDSSIYLCSVALTGQVREKLFFGSGTQLSVL.

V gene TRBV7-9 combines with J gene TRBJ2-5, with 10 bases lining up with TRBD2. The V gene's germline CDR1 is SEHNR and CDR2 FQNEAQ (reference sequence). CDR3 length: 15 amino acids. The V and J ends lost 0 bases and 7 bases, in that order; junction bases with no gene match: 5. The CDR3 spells CASSLAAGGVGTQYF. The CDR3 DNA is TGTGCCAGCAGCTTAGCAGCGGGAGGGGTCGGGACCCAGTACTTC.

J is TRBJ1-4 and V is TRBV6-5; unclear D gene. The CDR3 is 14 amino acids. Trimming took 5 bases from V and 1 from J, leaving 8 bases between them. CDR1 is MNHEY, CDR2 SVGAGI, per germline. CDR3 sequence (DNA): TGTGCCAGCAGTCAAGCAGTAACTAATGAAAAACTGTTTTTT. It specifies CASSQAVTNEKLFF.

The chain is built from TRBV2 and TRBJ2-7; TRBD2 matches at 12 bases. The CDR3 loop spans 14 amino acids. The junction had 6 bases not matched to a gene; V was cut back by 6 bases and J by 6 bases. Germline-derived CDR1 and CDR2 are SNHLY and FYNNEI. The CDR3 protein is CASRQTSGSVEQYF. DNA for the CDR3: TGTGCCAGCAGGCAGACTAGCGGGAGTGTCGAGCAGTACTTC.

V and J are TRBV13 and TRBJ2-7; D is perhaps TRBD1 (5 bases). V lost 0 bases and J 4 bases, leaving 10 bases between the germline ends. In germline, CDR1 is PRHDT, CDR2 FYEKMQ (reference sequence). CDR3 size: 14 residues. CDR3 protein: CASSLGGQRYEQYF. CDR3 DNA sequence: TGTGCCAGCAGCTTAGGAGGACAAAGGTACGAGCAGTACTTC.

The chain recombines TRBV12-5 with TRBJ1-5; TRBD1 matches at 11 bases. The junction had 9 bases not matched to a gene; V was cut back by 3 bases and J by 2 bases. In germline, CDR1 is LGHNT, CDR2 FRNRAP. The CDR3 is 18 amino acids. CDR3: CASGLGGQGVDGNQPQHF. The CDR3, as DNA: TGTGCTAGTGGTTTAGGGGGACAGGGGGTTGATGGCAATCAGCCCCAGCATTTT.

Here the CDR3 DNA reads TGTGCCAGCAGCTTCGGTGGAGAGACCCAGTACTTC. It specifies CASSFGGETQYF. The chain employs TRBV7-9 and TRBJ2-5; D is unclear. V shed 3 bases and J shed 4 bases, with 6 bases lying between them. CDR1 SEHNR and CDR2 FQNEAQ come from the germline V gene (reference sequence). The CDR3 is made up of 12 amino acids.

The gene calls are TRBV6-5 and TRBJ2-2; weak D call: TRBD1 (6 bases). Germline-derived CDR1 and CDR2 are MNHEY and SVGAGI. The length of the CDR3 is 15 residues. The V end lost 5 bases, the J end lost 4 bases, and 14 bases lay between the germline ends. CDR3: CASSKQGYGTGELFF. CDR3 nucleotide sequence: TGTGCCAGCAGTAAACAGGGTTATGGCACCGGGGAGCTGTTTTTT.

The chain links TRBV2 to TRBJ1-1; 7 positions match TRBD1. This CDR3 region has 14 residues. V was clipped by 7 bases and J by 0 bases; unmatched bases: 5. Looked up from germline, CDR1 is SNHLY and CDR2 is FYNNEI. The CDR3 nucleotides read TGTGCCAGCATAGTAAGGGGGCTGAACACTGAAGCTTTCTTT. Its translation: CASIVRGLNTEAFF. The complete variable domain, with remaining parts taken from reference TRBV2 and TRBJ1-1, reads EPEVTQTPSHQVTQMGQEVILRCVPISNHLYFYWYRQILGQKVEFLVSFYNNEISEKSEIFDDQFSVERPDGSNFTLKIRSTKLEDSAMYFCASIVRGLNTEAFFGQGTRLTVV.

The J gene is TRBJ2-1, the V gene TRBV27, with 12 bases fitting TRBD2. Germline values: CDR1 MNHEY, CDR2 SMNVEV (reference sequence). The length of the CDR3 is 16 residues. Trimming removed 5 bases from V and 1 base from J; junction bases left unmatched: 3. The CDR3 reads CASSLGLAGSYNEQFF. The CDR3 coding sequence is TGTGCCAGCAGTCTGGGACTAGCGGGTTCCTACAATGAGCAGTTCTTC.

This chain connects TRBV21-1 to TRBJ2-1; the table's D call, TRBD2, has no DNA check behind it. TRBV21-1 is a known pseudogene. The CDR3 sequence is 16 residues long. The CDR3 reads CASSKETSGGHNEQFF. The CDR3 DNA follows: TGTGCCAGCAGCAAAGAAACTAGCGGGGGGCACAATGAGCAGTTCTTC.

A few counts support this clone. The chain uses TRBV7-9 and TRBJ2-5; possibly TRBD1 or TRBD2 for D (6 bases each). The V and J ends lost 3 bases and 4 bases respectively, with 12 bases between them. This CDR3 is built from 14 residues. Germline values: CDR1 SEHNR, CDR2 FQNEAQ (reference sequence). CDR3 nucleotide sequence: TGTGCCAGCAGCTTTTCCGGGGGCTCAGAGACCCAGTACTTC. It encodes CASSFSGGSETQYF.